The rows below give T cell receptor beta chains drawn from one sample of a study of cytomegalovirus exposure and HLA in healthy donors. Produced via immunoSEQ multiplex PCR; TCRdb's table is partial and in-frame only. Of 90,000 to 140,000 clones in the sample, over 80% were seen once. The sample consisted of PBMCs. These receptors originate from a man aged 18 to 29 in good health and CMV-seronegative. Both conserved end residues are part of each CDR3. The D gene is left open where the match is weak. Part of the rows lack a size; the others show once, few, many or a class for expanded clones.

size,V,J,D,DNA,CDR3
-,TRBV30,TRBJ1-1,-,TGTGCCTGGAGTGATAGTTTATTTGAAGCTTTCTTT,CAWSDSLFEAFF
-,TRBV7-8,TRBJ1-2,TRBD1,TGTGCCAGCGGTCGACAGGGAGGTGGCTACACCTTC,CASGRQGGGYTF
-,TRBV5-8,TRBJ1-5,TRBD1,TGTGCCAGCAGCTTGTTCCGGGACAGGGTCATTCAGCCCCAGCATTTT,CASSLFRDRVIQPQHF
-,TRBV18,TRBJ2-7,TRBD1,TGTGCCAGCTCACCACCAACCGGGACAGGGGCGTCGGAGCAGTACTTC,CASSPPTGTGASEQYF
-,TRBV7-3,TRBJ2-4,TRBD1,TGTGCCAGCAGGGTGAGAGACACAGGGGTAGCCAAAAACATTCAGTACTTC,CASRVRDTGVAKNIQYF
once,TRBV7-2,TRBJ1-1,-,TGTGCCAGCAGCCCCGGACAGCAAACTACTGAAGCTTTCTTT,CASSPGQQTTEAFF
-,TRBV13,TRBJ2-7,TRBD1,TGTGCCAGCAGCCCAGCCGGGACAGTTCCCGAGGAGCAGTACTTC,CASSPAGTVPEEQYF
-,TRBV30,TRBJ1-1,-,TGTGCCTGGGGACCGGGGGGCGGTAGGAACACTGAAGCTTTCTTT,CAWGPGGGRNTEAFF
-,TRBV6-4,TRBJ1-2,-,TGTGCCAGCAGCGTCAATGCAGGATCCAACTATGGCTACACCTTC,CASSVNAGSNYGYTF
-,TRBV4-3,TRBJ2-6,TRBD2,TGCGCCAGCAGCCAAGATGGGGTAGCGGGAGGCCCCAACTCTGGGGCCAACGTCCTGACTTTC,CASSQDGVAGGPNSGANVLTF
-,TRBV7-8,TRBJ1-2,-,TGTGCCAGCAGTTCCATTTCTAGTAACTATGGCTACACCTTC,CASSSISSNYGYTF
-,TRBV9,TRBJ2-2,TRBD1,TGTGCCAGCAGCGCGGGGGACAGGGGGCGCGTCACCGGGGAGCTGTTTTTT,CASSAGDRGRVTGELFF
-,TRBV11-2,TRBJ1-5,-,TGTGCCAGCAGCTTACTCGGGGGAGCAGGCCAAAGCAATCAGCCCCAGCATTTT,CASSLLGGAGQSNQPQHF
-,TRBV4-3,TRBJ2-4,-,TGCGCCAGCAGCCAAGATCCCCCCGGGGTTGGCAAAAACATTCAGTACTTC,CASSQDPPGVGKNIQYF
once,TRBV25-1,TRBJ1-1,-,TGTGCCAGCAGCCGCCTTAGGTCGGTGGAGCCGTGGACTGAAGCTTTCTTT,CASSRLRSVEPWTEAFF
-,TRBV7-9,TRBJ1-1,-,TGTGCCAGCAGCTTACAGGGAATGAACACTGAAGCTTTCTTT,CASSLQGMNTEAFF
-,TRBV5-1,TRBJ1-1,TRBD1,TGCGCCAGCAGCCCGGGGACAGGGAACACTGAAGCTTTCTTT,CASSPGTGNTEAFF
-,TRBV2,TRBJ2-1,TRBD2,TGTGCCAGCAGTTTAAGTTCTAGCGGGCCCAATGAGCAGTTCTTC,CASSLSSSGPNEQFF
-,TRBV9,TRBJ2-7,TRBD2,TGTGCCAGCAGCGTAGGACAGTGGCGGGAGGGATCGTACGAGCAGTACTTC,CASSVGQWREGSYEQYF
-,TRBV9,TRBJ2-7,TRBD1,TGTGCCAGCAGCGTAGGGACAGGGGTCTACGAGCAGTACTTC,CASSVGTGVYEQYF
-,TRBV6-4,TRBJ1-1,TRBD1,TGTGCCAGCAGTTACAGGGGAACCACTGAAGCTTTCTTT,CASSYRGTTEAFF
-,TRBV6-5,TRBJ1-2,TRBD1,TGTGCCAGCAGTCGGACAGGGGGCTCGCTCTATGGCTACACCTTC,CASSRTGGSLYGYTF
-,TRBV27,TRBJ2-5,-,TGTGCCAGCAGTCCCCTAGGACTCTCACAAGAGACCCAGTACTTC,CASSPLGLSQETQYF
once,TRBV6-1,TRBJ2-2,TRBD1,TGTGCCAGCAGTTGGGACAGTACCGGGGAGCTGTTTTTT,CASSWDSTGELFF
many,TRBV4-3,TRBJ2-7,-,TGCGCCAGCAGCCAAGGGGGCAACGCCTACGAGCAGTACTTC,CASSQGGNAYEQYF
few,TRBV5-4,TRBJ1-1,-,TGTGCCAGCAGTAAGGCGGGCGTGAACACTGAAGCTTTCTTT,CASSKAGVNTEAFF
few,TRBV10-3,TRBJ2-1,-,TGTGCCATCAGTGGGTTACGCCCAGGGCGGCAGTTCTTC,CAISGLRPGRQFF
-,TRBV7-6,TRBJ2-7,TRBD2,TGTGCCAGCAGCTCCGCGGGGGGCTCCTACGAGCAGTACTTC,CASSSAGGSYEQYF
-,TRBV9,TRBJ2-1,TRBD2,TGTGCCAGCAGCATCAGCGGGAGGGCCAGTAATGAGCAGTTCTTC,CASSISGRASNEQFF
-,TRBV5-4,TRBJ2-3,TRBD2,TGTGCCAGCAGCCCTCTGGAGCGGGGAGATACGCAGTATTTT,CASSPLERGDTQYF
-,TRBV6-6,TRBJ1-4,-,TGTGCCAGCAGGATGACAGTGAACGAAAAACTGTTTTTT,CASRMTVNEKLFF
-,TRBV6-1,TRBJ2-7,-,TGTGCCAGCAGTGTCTACAGGGATCGCGAGCAGTACTTC,CASSVYRDREQYF
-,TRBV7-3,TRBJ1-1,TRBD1,TGTGCCAGCAGCTTCAGGACAGGGATTGCTGAAGCTTTCTTT,CASSFRTGIAEAFF
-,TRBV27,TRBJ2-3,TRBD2,TGTGCCAGCAGAACGGGACTAGCGGGAGGGACGCAGTATTTT,CASRTGLAGGTQYF
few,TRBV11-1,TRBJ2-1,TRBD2,TGTGCCAGCAGCTTAGGTAGCGGGAGGGGCTCCTACAATGAGCAGTTCTTC,CASSLGSGRGSYNEQFF
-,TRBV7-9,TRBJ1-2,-,TGTGCCAGCAGCCTTCCCGGGAACTATGGCTACACCTTC,CASSLPGNYGYTF
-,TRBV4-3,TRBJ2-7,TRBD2,TGCGCCAGCAGCCAAGAGTCTAGCGGGACTCTCTACGAGCAGTACTTC,CASSQESSGTLYEQYF
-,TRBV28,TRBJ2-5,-,TGTGCCAGCAGTTTTTTAGCGGAGACCCAGTACTTC,CASSFLAETQYF
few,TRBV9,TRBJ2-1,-,TGTGCCAGCAGCTCCCGAGCGGGTCCAGATGCCGATGAGCAGTTCTTC,CASSSRAGPDADEQFF
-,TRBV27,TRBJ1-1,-,TGTGCCACCCTCCAAGGAGGTGGGAACACTGAAGCTTTCTTT,CATLQGGGNTEAFF
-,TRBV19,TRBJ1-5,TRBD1,TGTGCCAGTAACTACCTCCCGGGACAGGGGAATCAGCCCCAGCATTTT,CASNYLPGQGNQPQHF
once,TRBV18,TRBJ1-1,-,TGTGCCAGCTCGCTGTCCGGGACAATTTCGAACACTGAAGCTTTCTTT,CASSLSGTISNTEAFF
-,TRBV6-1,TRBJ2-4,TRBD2,TGTGCCAGCAACGCGGGGGACTCCTCAAAAAACATTCAGTACTTC,CASNAGDSSKNIQYF
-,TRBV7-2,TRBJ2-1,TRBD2,TGTGCCAGCAGTCCAGGGACTAGCGGTTACAATGAGCAGTTCTTC,CASSPGTSGYNEQFF
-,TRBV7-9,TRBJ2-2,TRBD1,TGTGCCAGCACCCCCCGGGACAGGGGCGGATCCGGGGAGCTGTTTTTT,CASTPRDRGGSGELFF
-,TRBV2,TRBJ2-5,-,TGTGCCAGCAGTGAATGGGGGGAGGATAACCAAGAGACCCAGTACTTC,CASSEWGEDNQETQYF
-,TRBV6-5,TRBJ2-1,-,TGTGCCAGCAGTTACCGAGCGGAACTGTACAATGAGCAGTTCTTC,CASSYRAELYNEQFF
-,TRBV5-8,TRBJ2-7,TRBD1,TGTGCCAGCAGCTTGCCCGGGACAGGGTTCGAGCAGTACTTC,CASSLPGTGFEQYF